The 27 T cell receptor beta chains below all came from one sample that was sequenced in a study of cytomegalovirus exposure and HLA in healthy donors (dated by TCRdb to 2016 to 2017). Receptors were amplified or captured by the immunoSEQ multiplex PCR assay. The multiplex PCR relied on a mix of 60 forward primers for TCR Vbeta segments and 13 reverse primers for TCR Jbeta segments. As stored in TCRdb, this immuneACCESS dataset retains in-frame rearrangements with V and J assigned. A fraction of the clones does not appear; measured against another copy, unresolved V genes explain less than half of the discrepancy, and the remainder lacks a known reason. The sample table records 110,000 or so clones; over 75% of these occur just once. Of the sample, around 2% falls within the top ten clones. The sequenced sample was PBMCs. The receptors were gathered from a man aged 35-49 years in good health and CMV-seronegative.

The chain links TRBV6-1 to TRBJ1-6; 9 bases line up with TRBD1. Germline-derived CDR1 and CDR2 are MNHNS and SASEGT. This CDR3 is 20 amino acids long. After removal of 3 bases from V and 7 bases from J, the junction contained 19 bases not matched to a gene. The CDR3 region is CASSDQKDRGGSWPNSPLHF. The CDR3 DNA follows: TGTGCCAGCAGTGACCAAAAGGACAGGGGAGGGTCGTGGCCCAATTCACCCCTCCACTTT.

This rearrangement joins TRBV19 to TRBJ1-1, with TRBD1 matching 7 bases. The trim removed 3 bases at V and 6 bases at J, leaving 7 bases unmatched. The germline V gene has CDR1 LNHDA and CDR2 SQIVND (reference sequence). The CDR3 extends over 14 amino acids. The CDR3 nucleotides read TGTGCCAGTAGTATTGGTCAGGGGGTCGCTGAAGCTTTCTTT. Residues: CASSIGQGVAEAFF.

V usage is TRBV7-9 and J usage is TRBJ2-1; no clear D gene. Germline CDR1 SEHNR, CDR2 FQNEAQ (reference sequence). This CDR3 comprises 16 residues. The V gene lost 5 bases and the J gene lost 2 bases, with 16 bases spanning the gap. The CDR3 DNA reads TGTGCCAGCAGCCCACACTTAGCAGCCCCCTACAATGAGCAGTTCTTC. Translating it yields CASSPHLAAPYNEQFF.

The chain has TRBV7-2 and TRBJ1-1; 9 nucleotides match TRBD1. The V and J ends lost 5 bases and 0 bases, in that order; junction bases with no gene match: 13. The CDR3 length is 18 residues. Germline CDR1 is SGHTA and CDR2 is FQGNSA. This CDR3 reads CASSLTGGGPFMNTEAFF. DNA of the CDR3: TGTGCCAGCAGCCTCACAGGGGGCGGGCCGTTCATGAACACTGAAGCTTTCTTT. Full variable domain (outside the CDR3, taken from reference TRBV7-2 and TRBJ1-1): GAGVSQSPSNKVTEKGKDVELRCDPISGHTALYWYRQSLGQGLEFLIYFQGNSAPDKSGLPSDRFSAERTGGSVSTLTIQRTQQEDSAVYLCASSLTGGGPFMNTEAFFGQGTRLTVV.

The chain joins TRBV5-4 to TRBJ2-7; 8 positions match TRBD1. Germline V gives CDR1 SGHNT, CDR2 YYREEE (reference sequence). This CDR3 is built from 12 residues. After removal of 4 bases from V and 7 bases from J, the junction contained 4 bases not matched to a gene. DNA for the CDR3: TGTGCCAGCAGCCGGACAGGGCGGGAGCAGTACTTC. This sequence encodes CASSRTGREQYF. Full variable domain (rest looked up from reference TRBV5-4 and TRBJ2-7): ETGVTQSPTHLIKTRGQQVTLRCSSQSGHNTVSWYQQALGQGPQFIFQYYREEENGRGNFPPRFSGLQFPNYSSELNVNALELDDSALYLCASSRTGREQYFGPGTRLTVT.

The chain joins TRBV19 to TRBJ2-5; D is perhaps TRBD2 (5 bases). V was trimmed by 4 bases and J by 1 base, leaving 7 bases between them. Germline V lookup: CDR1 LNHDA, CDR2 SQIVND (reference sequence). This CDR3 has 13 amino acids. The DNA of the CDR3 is TGTGCCAGTAGTACTGGACTCCAAGAGACCCAGTACTTC. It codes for CASSTGLQETQYF.

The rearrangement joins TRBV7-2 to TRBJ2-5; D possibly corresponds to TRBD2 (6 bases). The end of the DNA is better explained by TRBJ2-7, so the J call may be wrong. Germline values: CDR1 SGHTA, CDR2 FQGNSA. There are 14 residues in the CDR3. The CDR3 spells CASSSSWGGGEQYF. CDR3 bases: TGTGCCAGCAGCTCCAGTTGGGGAGGTGGCGAGCAGTACTTC.

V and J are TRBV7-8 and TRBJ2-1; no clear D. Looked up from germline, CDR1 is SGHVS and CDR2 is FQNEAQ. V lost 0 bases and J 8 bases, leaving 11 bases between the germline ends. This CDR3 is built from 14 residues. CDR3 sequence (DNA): TGTGCCAGCAGCTTAGCTTTGGGCAGCTATGAGCAGTTCTTC. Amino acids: CASSLALGSYEQFF. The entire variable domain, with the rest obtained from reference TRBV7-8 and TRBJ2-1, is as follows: GAGVSQSPRYKVAKRGQDVALRCDPISGHVSLFWYQQALGQGPEFLTYFQNEAQLDKSGLPSDRFFAERPEGSVSTLKIQRTQQEDSAVYLCASSLALGSYEQFFGPGTRLTVL.

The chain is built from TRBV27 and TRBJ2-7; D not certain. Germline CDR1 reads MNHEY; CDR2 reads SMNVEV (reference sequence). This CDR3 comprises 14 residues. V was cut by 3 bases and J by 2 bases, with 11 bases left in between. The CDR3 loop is CASSFIDKTYEQYF. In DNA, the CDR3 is TGTGCCAGCAGTTTTATCGACAAGACCTACGAGCAGTACTTC.

CDR3 protein: CASSPGGAGNQPQHF. As DNA, the CDR3 is TGTGCCAGCAGCCCAGGGGGCGCGGGCAATCAGCCCCAGCATTTT. The chain recombines TRBV7-8 with TRBJ1-5; 8 bases are shared with TRBD1. Germline values: CDR1 SGHVS, CDR2 FQNEAQ. After removal of 5 bases from V and 2 bases from J, the junction contained 5 bases not matched to a gene. The CDR3 totals 15 residues.

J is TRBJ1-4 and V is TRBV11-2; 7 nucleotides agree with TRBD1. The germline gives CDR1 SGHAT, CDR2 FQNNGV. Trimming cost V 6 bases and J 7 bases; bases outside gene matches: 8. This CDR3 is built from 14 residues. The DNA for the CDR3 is TGTGCCAGCAGATCAAACAGGGGTACTGAAAAACTGTTTTTT. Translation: CASRSNRGTEKLFF.

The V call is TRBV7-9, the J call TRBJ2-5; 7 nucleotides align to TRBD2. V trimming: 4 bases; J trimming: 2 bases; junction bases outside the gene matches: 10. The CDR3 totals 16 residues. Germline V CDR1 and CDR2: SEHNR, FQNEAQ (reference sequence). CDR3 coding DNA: TGTGCCAGCAGCTCCCTGGGGGGGACGGCTCAAGAGACCCAGTACTTC. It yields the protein CASSSLGGTAQETQYF.

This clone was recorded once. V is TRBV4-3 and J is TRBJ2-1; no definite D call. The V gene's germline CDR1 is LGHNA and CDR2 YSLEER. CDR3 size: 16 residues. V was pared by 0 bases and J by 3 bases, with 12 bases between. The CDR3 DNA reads TGCGCCAGCAGCCAAGAGGTTGGCGGAGTCTACAATGAGCAGTTCTTC. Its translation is CASSQEVGGVYNEQFF.

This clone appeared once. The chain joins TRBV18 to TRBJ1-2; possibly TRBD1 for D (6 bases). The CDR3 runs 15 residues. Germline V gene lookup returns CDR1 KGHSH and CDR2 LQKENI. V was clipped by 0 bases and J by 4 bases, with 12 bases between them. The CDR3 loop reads CASSPPGGAGYGYTF. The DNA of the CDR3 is TGTGCCAGCTCACCACCAGGGGGGGCAGGCTATGGCTACACCTTC.

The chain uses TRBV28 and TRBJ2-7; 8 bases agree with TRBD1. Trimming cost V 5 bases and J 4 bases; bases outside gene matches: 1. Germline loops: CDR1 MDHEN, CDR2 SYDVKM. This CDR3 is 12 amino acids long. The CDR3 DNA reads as TGTGCCAGCAGTACAGGGGGGTACGAGCAGTACTTC. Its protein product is CASSTGGYEQYF.

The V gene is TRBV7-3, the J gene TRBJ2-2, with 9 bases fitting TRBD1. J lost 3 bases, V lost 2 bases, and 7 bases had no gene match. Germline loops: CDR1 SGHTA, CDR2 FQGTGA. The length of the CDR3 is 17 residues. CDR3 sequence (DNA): TGTGCCAGCAGCTTAGGACCGGGACAGGGACACACCGGGGAGCTGTTTTTT. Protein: CASSLGPGQGHTGELFF.

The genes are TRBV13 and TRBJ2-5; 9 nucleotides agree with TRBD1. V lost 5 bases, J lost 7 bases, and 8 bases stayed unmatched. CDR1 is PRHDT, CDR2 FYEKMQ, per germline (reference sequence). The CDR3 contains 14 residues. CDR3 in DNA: TGTGCCAGCAGCCAACAGGGGGCGCGTGGGACCCAGTACTTC. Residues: CASSQQGARGTQYF. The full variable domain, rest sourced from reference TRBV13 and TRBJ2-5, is AAGVIQSPRHLIKEKRETATLKCYPIPRHDTVYWYQQGPGQDPQFLISFYEKMQSDKGSIPDRFSAQQFSDYHSELNMSSLELGDSALYFCASSQQGARGTQYFGPGTRLLVL.

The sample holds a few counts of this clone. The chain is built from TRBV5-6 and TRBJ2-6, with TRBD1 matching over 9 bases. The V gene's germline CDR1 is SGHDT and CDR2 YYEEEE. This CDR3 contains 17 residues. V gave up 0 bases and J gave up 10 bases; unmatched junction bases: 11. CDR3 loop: CASSLAVFGTGSNVLTF. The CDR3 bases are TGTGCCAGCAGCTTGGCGGTCTTCGGGACAGGGAGTAACGTCCTGACTTTC. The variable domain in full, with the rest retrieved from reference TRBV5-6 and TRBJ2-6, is DAGVTQSPTHLIKTRGQQVTLRCSPKSGHDTVSWYQQALGQGPQFIFQYYEEEERQRGNFPDRFSGHQFPNYSSELNVNALLLGDSALYLCASSLAVFGTGSNVLTFGAGSRLTVL.

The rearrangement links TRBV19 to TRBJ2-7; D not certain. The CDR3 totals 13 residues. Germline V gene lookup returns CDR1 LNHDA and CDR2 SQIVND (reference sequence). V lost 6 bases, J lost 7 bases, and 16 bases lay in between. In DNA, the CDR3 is TGTGCCAGTAGAGCCGATAGTTCGATAGAGCAGTACTTC. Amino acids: CASRADSSIEQYF.

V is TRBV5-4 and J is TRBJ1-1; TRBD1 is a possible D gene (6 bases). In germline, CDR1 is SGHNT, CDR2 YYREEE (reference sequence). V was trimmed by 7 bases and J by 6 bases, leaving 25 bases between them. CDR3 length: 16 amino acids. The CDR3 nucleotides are TGTGCCAGCTCCCAACGCCAGTCAAGGGGGATTCCTGAAGCTTTCTTT. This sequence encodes CASSQRQSRGIPEAFF.

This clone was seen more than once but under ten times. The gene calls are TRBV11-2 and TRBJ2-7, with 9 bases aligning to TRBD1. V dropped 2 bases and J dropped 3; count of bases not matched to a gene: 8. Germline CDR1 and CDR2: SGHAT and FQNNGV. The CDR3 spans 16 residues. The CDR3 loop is CASSLNLGTGNYEQYF. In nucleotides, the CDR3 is TGTGCCAGCAGCTTAAACCTCGGGACAGGGAACTACGAGCAGTACTTC. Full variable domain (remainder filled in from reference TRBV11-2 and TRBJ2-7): EAGVAQSPRYKIIEKRQSVAFWCNPISGHATLYWYQQILGQGPKLLIQFQNNGVVDDSQLPKDRFSAERLKGVDSTLKIQPAKLEDSAVYLCASSLNLGTGNYEQYFGPGTRLTVT.

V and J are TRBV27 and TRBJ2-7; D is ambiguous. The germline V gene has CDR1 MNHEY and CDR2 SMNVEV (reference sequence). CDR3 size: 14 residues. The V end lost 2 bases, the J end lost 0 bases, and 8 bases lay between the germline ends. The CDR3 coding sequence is TGTGCCAGCAGTTTAATTACAAACTCCTACGAGCAGTACTTC. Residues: CASSLITNSYEQYF.

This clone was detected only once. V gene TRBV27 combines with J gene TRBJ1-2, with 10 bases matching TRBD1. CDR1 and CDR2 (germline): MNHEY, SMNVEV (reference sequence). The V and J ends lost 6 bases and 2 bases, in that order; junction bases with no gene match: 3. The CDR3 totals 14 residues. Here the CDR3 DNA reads TGTGCCAGCAGCGACAGGGGGCAAAACTATGGCTACACCTTC. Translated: CASSDRGQNYGYTF.

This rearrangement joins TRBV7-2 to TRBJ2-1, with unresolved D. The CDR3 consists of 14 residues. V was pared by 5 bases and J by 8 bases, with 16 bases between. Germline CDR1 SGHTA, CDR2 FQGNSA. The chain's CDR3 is CASSPPPLSDEQFF. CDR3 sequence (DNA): TGTGCCAGCAGCCCACCTCCTTTGAGTGATGAGCAGTTCTTC.

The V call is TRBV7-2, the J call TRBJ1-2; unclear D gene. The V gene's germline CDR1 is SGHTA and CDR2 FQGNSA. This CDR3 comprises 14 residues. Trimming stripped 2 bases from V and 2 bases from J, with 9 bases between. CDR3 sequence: CASSLMTVNYGYTF. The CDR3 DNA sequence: TGTGCCAGCAGCTTAATGACTGTGAACTATGGCTACACCTTC.

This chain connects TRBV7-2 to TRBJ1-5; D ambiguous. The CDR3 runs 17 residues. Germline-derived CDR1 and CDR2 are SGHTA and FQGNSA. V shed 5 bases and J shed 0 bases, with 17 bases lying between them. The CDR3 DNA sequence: TGTGCCAGCAGCCCGAGTCTCACCTCATATAGCAATCAGCCCCAGCATTTT. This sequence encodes CASSPSLTSYSNQPQHF.

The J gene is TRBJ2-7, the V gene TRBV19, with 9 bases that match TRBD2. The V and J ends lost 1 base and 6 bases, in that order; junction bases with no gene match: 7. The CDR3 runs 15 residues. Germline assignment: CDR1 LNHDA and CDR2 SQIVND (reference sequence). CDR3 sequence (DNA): TGTGCCAGTAGTATAGGGGCGGGAGGGCCGCGCGAGCAGTACTTC. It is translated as CASSIGAGGPREQYF.